Sequencing of this T cell receptor (beta chain) was carried out in a study of blood T cell repertoires in COVID-19. Study at large: There were acute and convalescent COVID-19 samples, and they came from the United States, Italy and Spain. T cells, B-cell-depleted T cells, or PBMCs provided the cDNA or gDNA that served as material.

As processed by the authors: Estimation of nucleated cell counts relied on the amplification of reference gene primers. The assay was immunoSEQ multiplex PCR, and TCRdb's table has in-frame clones only and misses some. From that table come the V and J calls and clone size; the DNA was used to work out D and trimming. The sample records about 100,000 clones, 85% being singletons. Losses at the gene ends were 6 bases for V and 6 bases for J; bases not matched to a gene: 7. The CDR3 has 14 residues. Germline loops: CDR1 SNHLY, CDR2 FYNNEI. Sequencing input: peripheral blood. This clonotype originated in a human donor in a cohort sampled during active COVID-19. The rearrangement links TRBV2 to TRBJ2-2, with 7 bases aligning to TRBD2. DNA of the CDR3: TGTGCCAGCAGGATGACTAGCTTGGCCGGGGAGCTGTTTTTT. Its translation is CASRMTSLAGELFF.